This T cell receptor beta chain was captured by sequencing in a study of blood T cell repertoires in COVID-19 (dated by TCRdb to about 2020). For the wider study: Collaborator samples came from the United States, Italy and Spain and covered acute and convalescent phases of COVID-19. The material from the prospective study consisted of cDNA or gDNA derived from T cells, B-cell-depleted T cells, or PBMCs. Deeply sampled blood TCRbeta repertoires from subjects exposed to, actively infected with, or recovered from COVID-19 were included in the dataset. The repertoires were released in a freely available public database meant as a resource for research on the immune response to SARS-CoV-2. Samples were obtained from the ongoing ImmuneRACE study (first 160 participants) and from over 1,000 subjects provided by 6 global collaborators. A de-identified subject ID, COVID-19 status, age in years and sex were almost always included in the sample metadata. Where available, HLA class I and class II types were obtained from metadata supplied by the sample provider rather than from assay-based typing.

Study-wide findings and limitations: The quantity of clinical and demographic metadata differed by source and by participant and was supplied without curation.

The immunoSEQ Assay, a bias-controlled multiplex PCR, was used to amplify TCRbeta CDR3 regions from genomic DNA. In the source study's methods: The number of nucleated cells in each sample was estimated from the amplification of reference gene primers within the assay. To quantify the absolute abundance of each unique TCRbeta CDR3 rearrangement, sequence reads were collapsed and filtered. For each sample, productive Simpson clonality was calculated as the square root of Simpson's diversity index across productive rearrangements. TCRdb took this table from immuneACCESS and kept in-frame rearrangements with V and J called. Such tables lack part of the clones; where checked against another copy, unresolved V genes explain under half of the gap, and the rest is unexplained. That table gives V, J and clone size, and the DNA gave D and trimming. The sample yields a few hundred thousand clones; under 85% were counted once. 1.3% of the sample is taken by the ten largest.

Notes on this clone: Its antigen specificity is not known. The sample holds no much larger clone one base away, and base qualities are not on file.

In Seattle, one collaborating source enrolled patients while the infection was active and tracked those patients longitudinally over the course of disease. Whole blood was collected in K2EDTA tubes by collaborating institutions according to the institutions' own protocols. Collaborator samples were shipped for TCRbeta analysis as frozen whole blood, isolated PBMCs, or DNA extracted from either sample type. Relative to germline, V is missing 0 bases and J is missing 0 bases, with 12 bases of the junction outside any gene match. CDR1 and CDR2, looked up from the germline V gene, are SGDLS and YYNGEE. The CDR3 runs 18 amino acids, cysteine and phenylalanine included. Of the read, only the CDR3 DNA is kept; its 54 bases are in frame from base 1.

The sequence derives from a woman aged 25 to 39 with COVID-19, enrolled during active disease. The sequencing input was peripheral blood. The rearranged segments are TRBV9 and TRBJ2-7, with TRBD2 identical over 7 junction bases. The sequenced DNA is TGTGCCAGCAGCGTAGGACCCGGCAGCGGGGTGAGCTCCTACGAGCAGTACTTC. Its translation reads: CASSVGPGSGVSSYEQYF.